These 23 T cell receptor beta chains were sequenced from one sample in a study of T cells in Graves' hyperthyroidism and ophthalmopathy. RNA transcripts provided the source from which TCR beta CDR3 regions were amplified. With the HTBI primer set, the TCR CDR3 went through a first round of RT-PCR. TCRdb passed the multiplex PCR reads through MiXCR, listing each CDR3 protein once. The profile covers approximately 620,000 distinct CDR3 sequences, with approximately 16% appearing a single time and approximately 3.5% taken by the ten largest. Sequenced: blood. Source of these receptors: a woman between 40 and 50 years old with Graves' ophthalmopathy.

This clonotype was seen only a few times. The chain employs TRBV6-1 and TRBJ2-3; 7 positions agree with TRBD1. Germline CDR1 is MNHNS and CDR2 is SASEGT. Germline trimming cut 2 bases from V and 2 bases from J; bases unmatched to any gene: 4. This CDR3 contains 15 residues. The CDR3: CASSELGQYTDTQYF. For the CDR3, the DNA is TGTGCCAGCAGTGAACTGGGACAGTACACAGATACGCAGTATTTT.

V gene TRBV19 combines with J gene TRBJ1-6; D might be TRBD1 (6 bases). The CDR3 is 16 residues long. The V gene's germline CDR1 is LNHDA and CDR2 SQIVND (reference sequence). V shed 4 bases and J shed 4 bases, with 14 bases lying between them. The DNA for the CDR3 is TGTGCCAGTAGTAGGACGTCGGACAGTTATAATTCACCCCTCCACTTT. Encoded protein: CASSRTSDSYNSPLHF.

In its sample, this clonotype was seen many times. The chain combines TRBV11-2 with TRBJ1-5; 7 bases map to TRBD1. The CDR3 runs to 13 residues. V was pared by 4 bases and J by 5 bases, with 2 bases of the junction left unmatched. Per the germline V gene, CDR1 is SGHAT and CDR2 is FQNNGV. The CDR3 DNA reads as TGTGCCAGCAGCTATGGGACAGATCAGCCCCAGCATTTT. Its translation: CASSYGTDQPQHF.

CDR3 nucleotides: TGTGCCAGCAGCCCGGAGGGGCGGGAGACTACCGGGGAGCTGTTTTTT. The encoded protein is CASSPEGRETTGELFF. V gene TRBV6-2 or TRBV6-3 combines with J gene TRBJ2-2; TRBD2 matches at 7 bases. This CDR3 is built from 16 residues. With 6 bases clipped from V and 5 bases from J, the junction kept 12 bases outside the gene matches. Germline V gives CDR1 MNHEY, CDR2 SVGEGT.

This clonotype has a handful of counts. A much larger clone differs by one base, so this may be a read error. The rearrangement links TRBV28 to TRBJ2-7; a weak D match, TRBD2 (6 bases). The CDR3 consists of 14 residues. Trimming shortened V by 5 bases and J by 3 bases, and 14 bases separated the two germline ends. CDR1 and CDR2 (germline): MDHEN, SYDVKM. CDR3 nucleotides: TGTGCCAGCAGTCTCCCACACGGGAGCTACGAGCAGTACTTC. This gives the protein CASSLPHGSYEQYF.

This chain uses TRBV5-1 with TRBJ1-1; TRBD1 is a possible D gene (5 bases). Trimming took 0 bases from V and 6 from J, leaving 18 bases between them. The V gene's germline CDR1 is SGHRS and CDR2 YFSETQ. This CDR3 spans 16 amino acids. The DNA for the CDR3 is TGCGCCAGCAGCTTGGGGCCAGGGATGGAGGGCGCTGAAGCTTTCTTT. Translation: CASSLGPGMEGAEAFF.

This clonotype was recorded many times. The chain combines TRBV3-1 with TRBJ2-7; TRBD2 agrees at 8 bases. The CDR3 runs to 13 residues. Germline CDR1 and CDR2: LGHDT and YNNKEL (reference sequence). Trimming took 1 base from V and 6 from J; bases not matched to a gene: 2. The CDR3 DNA follows: TGTGCCAGCAGCCAAGTTGCGGGAGGCGAGCAGTACTTC. Its translation is CASSQVAGGEQYF.

V and J are TRBV20-1 and TRBJ2-4, with 7 bases identical to TRBD2. Germline loops: CDR1 DFQATT, CDR2 SNEGSKA (reference sequence). CDR3 length: 14 residues. The trim removed 7 bases at V and 7 bases at J, leaving 13 bases unmatched. CDR3 loop: CSVQGGHAANIQYF. CDR3 DNA sequence: TGCAGTGTCCAGGGAGGGCACGCGGCGAACATTCAGTACTTC.

This clonotype was seen a few times. This rearrangement joins TRBV28 to TRBJ1-2; tentative D call: TRBD1 (6 bases). Deletions cut 2 bases from V and 4 bases from J, with 17 bases between. Germline V gives CDR1 MDHEN, CDR2 SYDVKM. This CDR3 has 16 residues. As DNA, the CDR3 is TGTGCCAGCAGTTTAAATTTTGGGGGCGCAGTCTATGGCTACACCTTC. Amino acid sequence: CASSLNFGGAVYGYTF.

This clonotype has ten or more counts. The chain carries TRBV28 and TRBJ2-7; 7 bases match TRBD1. The CDR3 spans 15 residues. Germline V CDR1 and CDR2: MDHEN, SYDVKM. The ends lost 7 bases at V and 2 bases at J; junction bases unmatched: 11. The CDR3 loop is CASTLELTGPYEQYF. The DNA of the CDR3 is TGTGCCAGCACCCTAGAGCTGACAGGGCCCTACGAGCAGTACTTC. Full variable domain (missing parts from reference TRBV28 and TRBJ2-7): DVKVTQSSRYLVKRTGEKVFLECVQDMDHENMFWYRQDPGLGLRLIYFSYDVKMKEKGDIPEGYSVSREKKERFSLILESASTNQTSMYLCASTLELTGPYEQYFGPGTRLTVT.

This chain connects TRBV6-1 to TRBJ1-1; D is undetermined. The CDR3 has 14 amino acids. Germline CDR1 MNHNS, CDR2 SASEGT. Trimming took 4 bases from V and 1 from J, leaving 10 bases between them. CDR3 protein: CASSARTRNTEAFF. CDR3 sequence (DNA): TGTGCCAGCAGTGCCCGGACGAGGAACACTGAAGCTTTCTTT.

The V gene is TRBV24-1, the J gene TRBJ2-1; 7 positions match TRBD1. V lost 4 bases to trimming and J lost 6 bases; unmatched junction nucleotides: 11. The V gene's germline CDR1 is KGHDR and CDR2 SFDVKD. CDR3 length: 16 residues. The CDR3 nucleotides are TGTGCCACCAGTGACCGTACAGGGGCCGGATTCAATGAGCAGTTCTTC. Translating gives CATSDRTGAGFNEQFF.

J is TRBJ2-3 and V is TRBV6-5, with TRBD2 matching over 9 bases. The CDR3 has 16 residues. The V and J ends lost 4 bases and 2 bases, in that order; junction bases with no gene match: 7. Germline CDR1 reads MNHEY; CDR2 reads SVGAGI. The CDR3 is CASSLRSGRTTDTQYF. The DNA of the CDR3 is TGTGCCAGCAGTTTACGTAGCGGGAGAACCACAGATACGCAGTATTTT.

This clonotype was observed at least ten times. V gene TRBV6-1 combines with J gene TRBJ2-1; D remains unclear. V was cut by 5 bases and J by 4 bases, with 18 bases left in between. The CDR3 has 16 amino acids. CDR1 is MNHNS, CDR2 SASEGT, per germline. The CDR3, as DNA: TGTGCCAGCAGTTCCCTGTTGGACCCACGGTACAATGAGCAGTTCTTC. Its protein is CASSSLLDPRYNEQFF.

The chain combines TRBV29-1 with TRBJ1-2, with D perhaps matching TRBD1 (6 bases). Germline V gene lookup returns CDR1 SQVTM and CDR2 ANQGSEA. The CDR3 spans 14 residues. Trimming removed 2 bases from V and 1 base from J, with 11 bases in between. CDR3 in DNA: TGCAGCGTTGAACAGGGGCGAGATAACTATGGCTACACCTTC. It is translated as CSVEQGRDNYGYTF.

The V call is TRBV2, the J call TRBJ2-7, with 14 bases matching TRBD2. The CDR3 is made up of 18 amino acids. Germline values: CDR1 SNHLY, CDR2 FYNNEI. The V and J ends lost 8 bases and 7 bases, in that order; junction bases with no gene match: 19. This chain's CDR3 is CASSSGTSGSHWAGEQYF. CDR3 DNA sequence: TGTGCCAGCTCCAGCGGGACTAGCGGGAGTCATTGGGCGGGGGAGCAGTACTTC.

This clonotype appeared many times. The V call is TRBV7-3, the J call TRBJ2-1, with a weak D call TRBD1 (5 bases). Germline CDR1 SGHTA, CDR2 FQGTGA. Trimming removed 5 bases from V and 0 bases from J, with 14 bases in between. The CDR3 extends over 16 amino acids. The CDR3 protein is CASSPTSQGSYNEQFF. The DNA for the CDR3 is TGTGCCAGCAGCCCAACCTCGCAGGGCTCCTACAATGAGCAGTTCTTC.

This chain uses TRBV7-2 with TRBJ2-1, with 9 positions matching TRBD1. Unmatched junction bases numbered 6, after V lost 5 bases and J lost 4 bases. This CDR3 region has 15 residues. Per germline, CDR1 SGHTA and CDR2 FQGNSA. The DNA of the CDR3 is TGTGCCAGCAGCGTCCGGGGACAGGGATACAATGAGCAGTTCTTC. This codes for CASSVRGQGYNEQFF.

V is TRBV19 and J is TRBJ2-1; 12 positions match TRBD2. Unmatched junction bases numbered 10, after V lost 7 bases and J lost 0 bases. The CDR3 runs to 18 residues. Germline V gene sequence: CDR1 LNHDA, CDR2 SQIVND (reference sequence). The CDR3 DNA sequence: TGTGCCAGTACGAGGACTAGCGGGACCATTTCCTCCTACAATGAGCAGTTCTTC. It translates to CASTRTSGTISSYNEQFF. The whole variable domain, filled in from reference TRBV19 and TRBJ2-1, reads DGGITQSPKYLFRKEGQNVTLSCEQNLNHDAMYWYRQDPGQGLRLIYYSQIVNDFQKGDIAEGYSVSREKKESFPLTVTSAQKNPTAFYLCASTRTSGTISSYNEQFFGPGTRLTVL.

Only a few counts were recorded for this clonotype. The chain joins TRBV6-1 to TRBJ1-5, with D unclear. Germline V lookup: CDR1 MNHNS, CDR2 SASEGT. V shed 2 bases and J shed 1 base, with 6 bases lying between them. The CDR3 runs to 14 residues. This CDR3 reads CASSETHSNQPQHF. The CDR3 DNA follows: TGTGCCAGCAGTGAAACCCACAGCAATCAGCCCCAGCATTTT.

In its sample, this clonotype was seen many times. The CDR3 is CAIGTESETQYF. The CDR3 DNA is TGTGCCATCGGTACAGAATCAGAGACCCAGTACTTC. The chain couples TRBV10-3 to TRBJ2-5, with D unclear. V was trimmed by 8 bases and J by 4 bases, leaving 11 bases between them. This CDR3 has 12 residues. Germline V gives CDR1 ENHRY, CDR2 SYGVKD.

This clonotype was seen only a few times. J is TRBJ2-2 and V is TRBV2; 12 bases line up with TRBD2. V lost 3 bases, J lost 5 bases, and 7 bases stayed unmatched. Germline lookup yields CDR1 SNHLY and CDR2 FYNNEI. This CDR3 has 17 residues. CDR3 bases: TGTGCCAGCAGTGACCCGGGACTAGCGGGTCGGACCGGGGAGCTGTTTTTT. Encoded protein: CASSDPGLAGRTGELFF.

Many counts were recorded for this clonotype. This chain links TRBV28 with TRBJ2-7; 10 nucleotides match TRBD1. Germline-derived CDR1 and CDR2 are MDHEN and SYDVKM. This CDR3 is 15 amino acids long. The trim removed 5 bases at V and 5 bases at J, leaving 9 bases unmatched. The CDR3 nucleotides are TGTGCCAGCAGTACCGCGACAGGGGGCGACCACGAGCAGTACTTC. This gives the protein CASSTATGGDHEQYF.